These 8 T cell receptor beta chains came from one sample sequenced in a study of blood T cell repertoires in COVID-19. Sequencing used immunoSEQ multiplex PCR; TCRdb keeps in-frame clones, though not all of them. The table includes 13,000 or so clones, approximately 90% detected once. Sequencing used peripheral blood. These receptors were taken from a human donor in a cohort sampled during active COVID-19.

This chain links TRBV6-1 with TRBJ2-5; D not certain. Germline V lookup: CDR1 MNHNS, CDR2 SASEGT. CDR3 length equals 12 residues. Trimming cost V 0 bases and J 4 bases, with 3 bases left between them. This CDR3 reads CASSEALETQYF. The DNA of the CDR3 is TGTGCCAGCAGTGAAGCTCTAGAGACCCAGTACTTC.

This clone was recorded once. CDR3 region: CASSETMNTEAFF. The CDR3 bases are TGTGCCAGTAGCGAAACTATGAACACTGAAGCTTTCTTT. J is TRBJ1-1 and V is TRBV19; D gene unclear. The CDR3 spans 13 residues. V lost 6 bases and J lost 0, with 8 bases in between. Germline V lookup: CDR1 LNHDA, CDR2 SQIVND (reference sequence).

The chain links TRBV28 to TRBJ2-1; TRBD1 aligns across 9 bases. Germline V gives CDR1 MDHEN, CDR2 SYDVKM. Unmatched junction bases numbered 5, after V lost 4 bases and J lost 4 bases. The CDR3 extends over 15 amino acids. For the CDR3, the DNA is TGTGCCAGCAGTTATGGACAGGGGCCGTACAATGAGCAGTTCTTC. It translates to CASSYGQGPYNEQFF.

The chain links TRBV3-1 (or the pseudogene TRBV3-2) to TRBJ1-3; TRBD1 matches at 7 bases. V dropped 5 bases and J dropped 3; count of bases not matched to a gene: 4. The CDR3 runs to 14 residues. CDR1 and CDR2 from the germline V gene are LGHDT and YNNKEL (reference sequence). The CDR3 DNA reads TGTGCCAGCAGCTCCCGGGACAGTGGAAACACCATATATTTT. This sequence encodes CASSSRDSGNTIYF.

This chain uses TRBV5-1 with TRBJ2-1; TRBD2 matches 8 bases. V lost 4 bases to trimming and J lost 3 bases; unmatched junction nucleotides: 9. Germline-derived CDR1 and CDR2 are SGHRS and YFSETQ. CDR3 length: 16 residues. DNA for the CDR3: TGCGCCAGCAGCCCCCAAAGCGGGAGAGTCTACAATGAGCAGTTCTTC. It is translated as CASSPQSGRVYNEQFF.

The V and J genes are TRBV18 and TRBJ2-7; 9 nucleotides match TRBD1. This CDR3 comprises 15 residues. Germline CDR1 is KGHSH and CDR2 is LQKENI. V lost 3 bases and J lost 7; bases outside the gene matches: 10. The CDR3 region has the DNA TGTGCCAGCTCACCCTTGGGACAGGGAAGCGTAGAGCAGTACTTC. Encoded protein: CASSPLGQGSVEQYF.

This clone came up a few times. V usage is TRBV24-1 and J usage is TRBJ2-3, with D perhaps TRBD1 (6 bases). The germline CDR1 and CDR2 sequences are KGHDR and SFDVKD. V dropped 3 bases and J dropped 0 bases, with 18 bases sitting between them. The CDR3 loop spans 18 amino acids. The DNA for the CDR3 is TGTGCCACCAGTGATGCCACCCTACAGGGTAGGAGCACAGATACGCAGTATTTT. Translated: CATSDATLQGRSTDTQYF.

The J gene is TRBJ2-2, the V gene TRBV14, with TRBD1 matching 8 bases. The CDR3 contains 16 residues. The V gene's germline CDR1 is SGHDN and CDR2 FVKESK. Trimming cost V 5 bases and J 7 bases; bases outside gene matches: 12. CDR3 sequence: CASSGPPGQAGGELFF. CDR3 coding DNA: TGTGCCAGCAGCGGTCCTCCGGGACAGGCGGGCGGGGAGCTGTTTTTT.